Following are 3 T cell receptor beta chains from one sample sequenced in a study of T cells after posttransplantation cyclophosphamide. Treatment was busulfan-fludarabine conditioning, a marrow graft, and cyclophosphamide on days +3 and +4. Sequencing used immunoSEQ multiplex PCR; TCRdb keeps in-frame clones, though not all of them. The sample is made up of 17,000 or so clones, none counted only once. Sample: PBMCs, taken after allogeneic stem cell transplant with posttransplant cyclophosphamide. The receptors originated from a female patient aged 25-40 years who received an allogeneic stem cell transplant from a related donor, was CMV-positive, and had no GVHD. A subset of T cells may come from the graft donor.

This clone was found many times. The rearrangement uses TRBV25-1 and TRBJ1-2, with a possible D match to TRBD1 (6 bases). Germline CDR1 is MGHDK and CDR2 is SYGVNS. V shed 0 bases and J shed 4 bases, with 15 bases lying between them. The CDR3 sequence is 16 residues long. The CDR3 nucleotides are TGTGCCAGCAGTGAATATGGGGCAGGGGTGAGCTATGGCTACACCTTC. Translation: CASSEYGAGVSYGYTF.

In its sample, this clone ranks as medium-sized. The chain joins TRBV19 to TRBJ1-1; 7 bases line up with TRBD1. J gave up 5 bases and V 8 bases, and 11 bases lay outside the gene matches. This CDR3 comprises 14 residues. Germline CDR1 reads LNHDA; CDR2 reads SQIVND (reference sequence). The CDR3 loop is CASLGRQGGTEAFF. In DNA form, the CDR3 reads TGTGCCAGTTTGGGGCGACAGGGAGGTACTGAAGCTTTCTTT.

In this sample, this clone turned up many times. The V and J genes are TRBV29-1 and TRBJ2-6; 7 bases are a match to TRBD1. This CDR3 region has 19 residues. Looked up from germline, CDR1 is SQVTM and CDR2 is ANQGSEA. V lost 4 bases, J lost 0 bases, and 15 bases stayed unmatched. This chain's CDR3 is CSVGGTEGTRGSGANVLTF. DNA for the CDR3: TGCAGCGTTGGGGGGACAGAAGGGACGAGGGGCTCTGGGGCCAACGTCCTGACTTTC.